This TCR beta chain is drawn from a study of cytomegalovirus exposure and HLA in healthy donors. Regarding the study as a whole: Immune exposure data for these donors was limited to CMV serostatus.

PCR involved 60 Vbeta and 13 Jbeta primers. Sequencing used immunoSEQ multiplex PCR; TCRdb keeps in-frame clones, though not all of them. This sample has 70,000 to 90,000 clones, with 75% found just once. Of note for this clone: The target antigen is unknown.

The CDR3 runs 14 residues. CDR1 is MGHRA, CDR2 YSYEKL, per germline. Trimming cost V 3 bases and J 4 bases, with 13 bases left between them. The J gene is TRBJ2-7, the V gene TRBV4-1; D might be TRBD2 (5 bases). The source of this sequence is a man in his forties in good health and CMV-seronegative. Specimen: PBMCs. CDR3 loop: CASSHVARSYEQYF. Written as DNA, the CDR3 is TGCGCCAGCAGCCACGTAGCGCGAAGTTACGAGCAGTACTTC.